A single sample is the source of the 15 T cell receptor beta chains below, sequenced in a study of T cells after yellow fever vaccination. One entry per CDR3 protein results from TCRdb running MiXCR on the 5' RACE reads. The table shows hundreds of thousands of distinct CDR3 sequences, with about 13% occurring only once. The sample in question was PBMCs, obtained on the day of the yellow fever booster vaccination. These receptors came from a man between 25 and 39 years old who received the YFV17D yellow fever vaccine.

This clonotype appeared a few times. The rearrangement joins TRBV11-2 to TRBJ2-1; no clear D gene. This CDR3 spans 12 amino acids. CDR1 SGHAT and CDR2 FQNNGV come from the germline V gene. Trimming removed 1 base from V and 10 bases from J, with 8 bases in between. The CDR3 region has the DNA TGTGCCAGCAGCTTAGTCAGCTACGAGCAGTTCTTC. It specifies CASSLVSYEQFF.

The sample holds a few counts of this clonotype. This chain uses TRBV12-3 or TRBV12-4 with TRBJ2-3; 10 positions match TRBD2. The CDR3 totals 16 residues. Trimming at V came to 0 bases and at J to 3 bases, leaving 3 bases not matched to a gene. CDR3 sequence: CASSLATSGKTDTQYF. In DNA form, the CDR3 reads TGTGCCAGCAGTTTAGCAACTAGCGGGAAAACAGATACGCAGTATTTT.

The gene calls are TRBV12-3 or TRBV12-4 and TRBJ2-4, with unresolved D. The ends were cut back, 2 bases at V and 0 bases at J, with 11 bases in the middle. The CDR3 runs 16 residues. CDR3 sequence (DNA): TGTGCCAGCAGTTTAAGGGCGTCCCTAGCCAAAAACATTCAGTACTTC. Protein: CASSLRASLAKNIQYF.

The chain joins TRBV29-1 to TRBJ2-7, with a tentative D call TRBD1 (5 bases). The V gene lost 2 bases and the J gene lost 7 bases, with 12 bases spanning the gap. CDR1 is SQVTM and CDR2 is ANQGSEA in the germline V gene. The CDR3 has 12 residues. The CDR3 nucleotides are TGCAGCGTTGAACAGGGTCTAGAAGAGCAGTACTTC. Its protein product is CSVEQGLEEQYF.

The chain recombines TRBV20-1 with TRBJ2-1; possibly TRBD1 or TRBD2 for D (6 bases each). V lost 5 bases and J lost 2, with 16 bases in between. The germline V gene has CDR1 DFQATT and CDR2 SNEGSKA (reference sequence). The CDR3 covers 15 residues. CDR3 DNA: TGCAGTGCTCCCTCGGGGGCCATAACCTACAATGAGCAGTTCTTC. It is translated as CSAPSGAITYNEQFF.

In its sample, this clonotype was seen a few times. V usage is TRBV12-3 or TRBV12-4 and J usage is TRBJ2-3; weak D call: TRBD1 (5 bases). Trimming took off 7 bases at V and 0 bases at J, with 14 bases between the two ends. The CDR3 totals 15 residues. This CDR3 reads CASNPLGASTDTQYF. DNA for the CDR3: TGTGCCAGCAATCCTTTAGGGGCTAGCACAGATACGCAGTATTTT.

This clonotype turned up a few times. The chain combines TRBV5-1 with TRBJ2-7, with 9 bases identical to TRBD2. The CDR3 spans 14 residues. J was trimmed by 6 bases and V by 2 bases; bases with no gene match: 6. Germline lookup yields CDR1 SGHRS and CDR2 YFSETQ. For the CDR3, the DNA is TGCGCCAGCAGCTTATTGACTAGCGGTATCGAGCAGTACTTC. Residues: CASSLLTSGIEQYF. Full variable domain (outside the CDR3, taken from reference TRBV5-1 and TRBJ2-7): KAGVTQTPRYLIKTRGQQVTLSCSPISGHRSVSWYQQTPGQGLQFLFEYFSETQRNKGNFPGRFSGRQFSNSRSEMNVSTLELGDSALYLCASSLLTSGIEQYFGPGTRLTVT.

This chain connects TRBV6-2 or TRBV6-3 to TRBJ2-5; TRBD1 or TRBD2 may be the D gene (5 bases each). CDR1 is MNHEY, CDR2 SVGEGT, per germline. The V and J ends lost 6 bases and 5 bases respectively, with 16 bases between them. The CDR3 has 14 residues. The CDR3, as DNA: TGTGCCAGCAGGACTAATGAGGGACGGGAGACCCAGTACTTC. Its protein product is CASRTNEGRETQYF.

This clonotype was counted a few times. CDR3 in amino acids: CSALSLTGTVYGYTF. CDR3 nucleotide sequence: TGCAGTGCTCTTAGCCTAACCGGGACAGTCTATGGCTACACCTTC. The V gene is TRBV20-1, the J gene TRBJ1-2, with 7 bases that match TRBD1. The CDR3 runs to 15 residues. V shed 5 bases, J shed 4 bases, and the junction held 13 bases outside the gene matches. CDR1 is DFQATT and CDR2 is SNEGSKA in the germline V gene (reference sequence).

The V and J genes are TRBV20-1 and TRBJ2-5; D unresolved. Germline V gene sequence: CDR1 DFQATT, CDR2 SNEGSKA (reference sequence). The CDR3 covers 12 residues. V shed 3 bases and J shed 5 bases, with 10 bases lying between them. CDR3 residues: CSARSSWETQYF. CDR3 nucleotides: TGCAGTGCTAGGTCTAGTTGGGAGACCCAGTACTTC.

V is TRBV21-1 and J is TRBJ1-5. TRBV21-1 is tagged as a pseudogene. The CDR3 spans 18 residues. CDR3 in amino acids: CASSKEQNRSYSNQPQHF. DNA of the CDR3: TGTGCCAGCAGCAAAGAGCAGAACAGAAGTTATAGCAATCAGCCCCAGCATTTT.

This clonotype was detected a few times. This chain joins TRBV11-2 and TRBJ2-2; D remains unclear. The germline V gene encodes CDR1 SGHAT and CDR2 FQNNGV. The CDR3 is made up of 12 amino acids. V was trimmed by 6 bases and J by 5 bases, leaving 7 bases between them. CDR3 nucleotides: TGTGCCAGCAGACTTCGGACCGGGGAGCTGTTTTTT. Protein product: CASRLRTGELFF.

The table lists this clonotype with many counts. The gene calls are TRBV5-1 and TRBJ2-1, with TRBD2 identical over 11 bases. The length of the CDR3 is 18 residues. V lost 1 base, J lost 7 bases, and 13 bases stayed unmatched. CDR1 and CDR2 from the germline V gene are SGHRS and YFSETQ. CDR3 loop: CASSLLAGGPAVKNEQFF. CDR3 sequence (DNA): TGCGCCAGCAGCTTGTTAGCGGGAGGGCCGGCCGTGAAGAATGAGCAGTTCTTC. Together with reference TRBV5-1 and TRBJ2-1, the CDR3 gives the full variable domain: KAGVTQTPRYLIKTRGQQVTLSCSPISGHRSVSWYQQTPGQGLQFLFEYFSETQRNKGNFPGRFSGRQFSNSRSEMNVSTLELGDSALYLCASSLLAGGPAVKNEQFFGPGTRLTVL.

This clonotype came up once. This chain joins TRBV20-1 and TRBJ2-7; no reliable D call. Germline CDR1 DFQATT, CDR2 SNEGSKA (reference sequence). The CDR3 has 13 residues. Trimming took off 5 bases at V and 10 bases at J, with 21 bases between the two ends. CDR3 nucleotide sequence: TGCAGTGCTCCGCGCCGCCCTTTAGAGGATCAGTACTTC. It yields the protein CSAPRRPLEDQYF.

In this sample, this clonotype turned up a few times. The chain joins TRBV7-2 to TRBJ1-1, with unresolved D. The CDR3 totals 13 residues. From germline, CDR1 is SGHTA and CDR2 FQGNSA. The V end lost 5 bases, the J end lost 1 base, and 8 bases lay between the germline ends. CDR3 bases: TGTGCCAGCAGCCCACGGTGGAACACTGAAGCTTTCTTT. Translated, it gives CASSPRWNTEAFF.